This T cell receptor beta chain was obtained from a study of T cells after yellow fever vaccination. CDR1 is SNHLY and CDR2 is FYNNEI in the germline V gene. CDR3 length: 18 residues. Of note for this clonotype: Mismatch with germline at one junction end may stem from a read error.

TCRdb ran MiXCR on the 5' RACE reads and lists one entry per CDR3 protein. The sample includes approximately 90,000 distinct CDR3 sequences, about an eighth seen only once; the top ten take 20% to 25%. Source: CD8+ T cells not binding an NS4B(214-222) dextramer, sorted from PBMCs, taken around 3 weeks after the first yellow fever vaccination. This receptor was obtained from a man aged 18 to 35 who received the YFV17D yellow fever vaccine. V gene TRBV2 combines with J gene TRBJ2-3, with D unclear. As DNA, the CDR3 is TGTGCCTGCAGTTTTGGCTTGGGGTGGCAGGAATCCACAGATACGCAGTATTTT. Its protein product is CACSFGLGWQESTDTQYF. Looking up the rest from reference TRBV2 and TRBJ2-3 gives the full variable domain: EPEVTQTPSHQVTQMGQEVILRCVPISNHLYFYWYRQILGQKVEFLVSFYNNEISEKSEIFDDQFSVERPDGSNFTLKIRSTKLEDSAMYFCACSFGLGWQESTDTQYFGPGTRLTVL.